This is a list of T cell receptor beta chains from one sample in a study of blood T cell repertoires in COVID-19. Libraries were prepared by immunoSEQ multiplex PCR; TCRdb keeps only in-frame clonotypes and omits some of them. The table lists around 11,000 clones, nearly 90% of them singletons. What was sequenced was peripheral blood. These receptors came from a young man with active or convalescent COVID-19. The CDR3 runs from the conserved cysteine through the conserved F or W. A D gene is named only where the DNA matches it firmly. Expanded clones are given a class, and other clones once, few, many or no size at all.

14	TRBD2	NA	TRBV5-1	TRBJ2-7	TGCGCCAGCAGCTTTAGCGGGGGGGCGTACGAGCAGTACTTC	CASSFSGGAYEQYF
14	NA	NA	TRBV10-3	TRBJ2-7	TGTGCCATCAGTGAAGGTCCAGGGCGCGCCGAGCAGTACTTC	CAISEGPGRAEQYF
15	NA	NA	TRBV6-1	TRBJ1-3	TGTGCCAGCAGTGAAGCGATATACGGTGGAAACACCATATATTTT	CASSEAIYGGNTIYF
17	TRBD1	NA	TRBV10-1	TRBJ2-3	TGCGCCAGCAGCGGGGAGAGCCCCGGGACAGGGGCAGATACGCAGTATTTT	CASSGESPGTGADTQYF
16	TRBD1	NA	TRBV12-5	TRBJ2-2	TGTGCTAGTGGTTTCGTCTCGGACAGGGCTACCGGGGAGCTGTTTTTT	CASGFVSDRATGELFF
14	NA	NA	TRBV7-3	TRBJ1-6	TGTGCCAGCAGCAGGAGCTCCTATAATTCACCCCTCCACTTT	CASSRSSYNSPLHF
15	NA	NA	TRBV7-9	TRBJ2-2	TGTGCCAGCAGCTTAGCACAGGGAGTCCCCGGGGAGCTGTTTTTT	CASSLAQGVPGELFF
14	NA	NA	TRBV4-1	TRBJ1-1	TGCGCCAGCAGCTTGCGGACAGCCGAAGTAGAAGCTTTCTTT	CASSLRTAEVEAFF
17	NA	NA	TRBV5-6	TRBJ2-3	TGTGCCAGCAGCTTGAAGTGGGGCCCAAACTTCACAGATACGCAGTATTTT	CASSLKWGPNFTDTQYF
15	TRBD1	NA	TRBV5-1	TRBJ2-5	TGCGCCAGCAGCAGAGCCGGGACAGGACAAGAGACCCAGTACTTC	CASSRAGTGQETQYF
13	TRBD1	NA	TRBV12-3/TRBV12-4	TRBJ1-2	TGTGCCAGCAGCCGTACAGGGGGCAGTGGCTACACCTTC	CASSRTGGSGYTF
12	NA	NA	TRBV29-1	TRBJ1-2	TGCAGCGTACAGGGCCAGGGTTATGGCTACACCTTC	CSVQGQGYGYTF
17	NA	NA	TRBV14	TRBJ2-6	TGTGCCAGCAGCCAAAAAAAGGCAGGGACTGGGGCCAACGTCCTGACTTTC	CASSQKKAGTGANVLTF
15	TRBD1	NA	TRBV7-8	TRBJ1-2	TGTGCCAGCAGCCCTCCGGGACAGGGCAACTATGGCTACACCTTC	CASSPPGQGNYGYTF
16	TRBD1	NA	TRBV10-3	TRBJ2-2	TGTGCCATCAGTGAGTCGGGACAGTATAACACCGGGGAGCTGTTTTTT	CAISESGQYNTGELFF
13	NA	NA	TRBV5-8	TRBJ1-1	TGTGCCAGCAGCTCTCAGCCGGGAACTGAAGCTTTCTTT	CASSSQPGTEAFF
15	NA	once	TRBV14	TRBJ1-5	TGTGCCAGCAGCCACGCCCAGAGGGTCGTACAGCCCCAGCATTTT	CASSHAQRVVQPQHF
18	TRBD2	NA	TRBV10-3	TRBJ2-3	TGTGCCATCAGTGAGCCGCCAGGACTAGCGGGGGAGACAGATACGCAGTATTTT	CAISEPPGLAGETDTQYF
16	TRBD2	few	TRBV10-2	TRBJ2-5	TGCGCCAGCAGTGAGGGTAGCGGGGGGGCCTTTGAGACCCAGTACTTC	CASSEGSGGAFETQYF
15	NA	few	TRBV19	TRBJ1-1	TGTGCCAGTAGTATCTCCCCCGGTGTGGACACTGAAGCTTTCTTT	CASSISPGVDTEAFF
16	TRBD1	NA	TRBV27	TRBJ2-3	TGTGCCAGCAGTTTTCCGGGACAGGGGGCATTGAATACGCAGTATTTT	CASSFPGQGALNTQYF
11	NA	NA	TRBV6-5	TRBJ2-1	TGTGCCAGCAGGTGGGCTGGGGAGCAGTTCTTC	CASRWAGEQFF
15	NA	NA	TRBV3-1/TRBV3-2	TRBJ2-5	TGTGCCAGCAGCCAGTCCAGGGTTCTCGAAGAGACCCAGTACTTC	CASSQSRVLEETQYF
14	NA	NA	TRBV6-5	TRBJ1-4	TGTGCCAGCAGCCCCGCGGGGGTGGGGGAAAAACTGTTTTTT	CASSPAGVGEKLFF
19	NA	NA	TRBV3-1/TRBV3-2	TRBJ2-3	TGTGCCAGCAGCCAATCCCCCATGGAGAGGCTAGTCAGGGCAGATACGCAGTATTTT	CASSQSPMERLVRADTQYF
13	NA	NA	TRBV6-5	TRBJ1-6	TGTGCCAGCCGGAGAAGGTTCGATTCACCCCTCCACTTT	CASRRRFDSPLHF
18	TRBD2	NA	TRBV18	TRBJ2-2	TGTGCCAGCTCACCACAGCAGGCGGGGGGGAAGAACACCGGGGAGCTGTTTTTT	CASSPQQAGGKNTGELFF
16	TRBD1	NA	TRBV10-1	TRBJ2-7	TGCGCCAGCAGTGAGTCCGGGACAGGGGGCCGTCACGAGCAGTACTTC	CASSESGTGGRHEQYF
14	TRBD2	few	TRBV5-1	TRBJ2-1	TGCGCCAGCAGATTGGTGGGAGGGTCCAATGAGCAGTTCTTC	CASRLVGGSNEQFF
12	NA	NA	TRBV27	TRBJ2-2	TGTGCCAGCAGTTTGGGGCCGGGGGAGCTGTTTTTT	CASSLGPGELFF
15	TRBD2	once	TRBV7-2	TRBJ2-5	TGTGCCAGCAGCTTAAGAGCGGGGAACCAAGAGACCCAGTACTTC	CASSLRAGNQETQYF
15	NA	NA	TRBV5-6	TRBJ1-3	TGTGCCAGCAGCTACTTCGATCACAGGGGAAACACCATATATTTT	CASSYFDHRGNTIYF
15	NA	NA	TRBV4-1	TRBJ1-1	TGCGCCAGCAGCCACGGCCCACAGGGTGGAACTGAAGCTTTCTTT	CASSHGPQGGTEAFF
12	NA	NA	TRBV5-1	TRBJ1-2	TGCGCCAGCAGAGGGGAGGGGTTTGGCTACACCTTC	CASRGEGFGYTF
19	NA	NA	TRBV3-1/TRBV3-2	TRBJ2-4	TGTGCCAGCAGCCCTCGGGGCAGGGGAGGGAATGGAGCCAAAAACATTCAGTACTTC	CASSPRGRGGNGAKNIQYF
14	TRBD1	NA	TRBV24-1	TRBJ2-1	TGTGCCACCAGTGAGCACCGGGACAGCAATGAGCAGTTCTTC	CATSEHRDSNEQFF
14	TRBD1	NA	TRBV3-1/TRBV3-2	TRBJ1-2	TGTGCCAGCAGCCACTCAGGGGGCGGCTATGGCTACACCTTC	CASSHSGGGYGYTF
15	NA	NA	TRBV9	TRBJ2-1	TGTGCCAGCAGCGTAGAACAGGGATACTACAATGAGCAGTTCTTC	CASSVEQGYYNEQFF
14	TRBD1	few	TRBV6-5	TRBJ1-1	TGTGCCAGCAGAGGCGGGACAGGGGCCGCTGAAGCTTTCTTT	CASRGGTGAAEAFF
16	NA	NA	TRBV3-1/TRBV3-2	TRBJ2-1	TGTGCCAGCAGCCAAGATCGGGGAGAGGCCTACAATGAGCAGTTCTTC	CASSQDRGEAYNEQFF
10	NA	NA	TRBV5-1	TRBJ2-5	TGCGCCAGCGGCGGAGAGACCCAGTACTTC	CASGGETQYF
16	TRBD1	NA	TRBV5-1	TRBJ2-1	TGCGCCAGCAGCTTAACACCGGGACAGGGTTACAATGAGCAGTTCTTC	CASSLTPGQGYNEQFF
15	NA	NA	TRBV5-4	TRBJ1-4	TGTGCCAGCAGCTTAAAGGCAGGGGTCGAAGAAAAACTGTTTTTT	CASSLKAGVEEKLFF
16	NA	NA	TRBV4-1	TRBJ2-1	TGCGCCAGCAGCCAAGATTCAGCGGGTGGATACAATGAGCAGTTCTTC	CASSQDSAGGYNEQFF
15	NA	NA	TRBV2	TRBJ1-1	TGTGCCAGCAGCGCCGATACAGGGTTTGTCACTGAAGCTTTCTTT	CASSADTGFVTEAFF
15	NA	NA	TRBV6-1	TRBJ1-3	TGTGCCAGCAGTGAAACCCTCATCAGCGGTGACACCATATATTTT	CASSETLISGDTIYF
15	NA	few	TRBV5-1	TRBJ1-6	TGCGCCAGCAGCTTGATGGGGCCTTATAATTCACCCCTCCACTTT	CASSLMGPYNSPLHF
16	NA	NA	TRBV5-1	TRBJ1-3	TGCGCCAGCAGCTTTTTCTCCGGGAACTCTGGAAACACCATATATTTT	CASSFFSGNSGNTIYF
11	NA	NA	TRBV2	TRBJ1-5	TGTGCCAGCGCTATCGGGCAGCCCCAGCATTTT	CASAIGQPQHF
16	TRBD2	NA	TRBV7-9	TRBJ2-5	TGTGCCAGCAGCCAAACTAGCGGGGGGATTAAAGAGACCCAGTACTTC	CASSQTSGGIKETQYF
13	NA	NA	TRBV9	TRBJ2-1	TGTGCCAGCAGCGTAGGGGGCGGGGATGAGCAGTTCTTC	CASSVGGGDEQFF
14	NA	NA	TRBV2	TRBJ2-6	TGTGCCGTCCAAGCCATCTCTGGGGCCAACGTCCTGACTTTC	CAVQAISGANVLTF
14	NA	NA	TRBV5-1	TRBJ1-1	TGCGCCAGCAGCTTGGCCGGGGTTCAAACTGAAGCTTTCTTT	CASSLAGVQTEAFF